The TCR beta chain under discussion was sequenced for a study of OX40 agonist ivuxolimab in advanced cancers. The CDR3 is 19 amino acids. Trimming cost V 0 bases and J 0 bases; bases outside gene matches: 11. The germline V gene has CDR1 SGHRS and CDR2 YFSETQ. Sequenced by immunoSEQ multiplex PCR; TCRdb stores in-frame clones only, minus some. The sample includes under 95,000 clones, approximately 85% seen only once; the top ten take about a sixth. The sample holds one count of this clone. Its antigen remains unknown. General study findings and limits: There was clonal expansion of CD4+ and CD8+ blood T cells by week 6 at 0.1 to 3.0 mg/kg.

The clonotype comes from an adult with an advanced solid tumor such as melanoma, head and neck, liver or kidney cancer. The sequencing used CD4+ or CD8+ T cells sorted from blood, collected in a trial of the OX40 agonist ivuxolimab. V and J are TRBV5-1 and TRBJ2-7, with 11 bases aligning to TRBD2. In DNA form, the CDR3 reads TGCGCCAGCAGCTTGGGTCCCGCTAGCGGGAGGTTAAGCTCCTACGAGCAGTACTTC. Encoded protein: CASSLGPASGRLSSYEQYF.